The rows below give T cell receptor beta chains drawn from one sample of a study of blood T cell repertoires in COVID-19. Assay: immunoSEQ multiplex PCR; the TCRdb copy retains only in-frame clones and omits some. This table has hundreds of thousands of clones, 75% to 90% appearing once. Sequencing was performed on peripheral blood. The receptors were sampled from a woman aged 18 to 35 with acute or convalescent COVID-19. The CDR3 runs from the conserved cysteine through the conserved F or W. D genes are given only for firm matches. Not all rows give a size; the values are once, few, many and, for expanded clones, a class.

TRBD1	NA	TRBJ2-6	TRBV7-9	TGTGCCTACAGCCCCCCGGACAGGGATGCCAACGTCCTGACTTTC	CAYSPPDRDANVLTF
TRBD1	once	TRBJ1-1	TRBV6-6	TGTGCCAGCAGTCCACTCTTTGCCCGGACAGGGATGAACACTGAAGCTTTCTTT	CASSPLFARTGMNTEAFF
NA	NA	TRBJ1-1	TRBV13	TGTGCCAGCAGCTCCAGACACGAGGGGAACACTGAAGCTTTCTTT	CASSSRHEGNTEAFF
TRBD1	NA	TRBJ1-1	TRBV27	TGTGCCAGCAGTTTACTTGGGACAGGGGCCAACGCTGAAGCTTTCTTT	CASSLLGTGANAEAFF
TRBD1	NA	TRBJ1-6	TRBV13	TGTGCCAGCAGCACGACAGGGGATTATAATTCACCCCTCCACTTT	CASSTTGDYNSPLHF
NA	NA	TRBJ1-6	TRBV6-5	TGTGCCAGCAGGCTGGGGGCTAATTCACCCCTCCACTTT	CASRLGANSPLHF
NA	once	TRBJ2-2	TRBV9	TGTGCCAGCAGCGACAGAGCCGGGGAGCTGTTTTTT	CASSDRAGELFF
NA	few	TRBJ2-5	TRBV18	TGTGCCAGCTCACCAATCCTGGACACGTTGTGGGAGACCCAGTACTTC	CASSPILDTLWETQYF
TRBD2	NA	TRBJ2-3	TRBV3-1/TRBV3-2	TGTGCCAGCAGCCGCGGGGGGGCCGGGGCAGATACGCAGTATTTT	CASSRGGAGADTQYF
NA	NA	TRBJ1-2	TRBV6-5	TGTGCCAGCAGCCTCGACAGGAACTATGGCTACACCTTC	CASSLDRNYGYTF
NA	NA	TRBJ1-2	TRBV21-1	TGTGCCAGCAGCAAAGCGCGGGACCCTAACTATGGCTACACCTTC	CASSKARDPNYGYTF
NA	NA	TRBJ2-5	TRBV5-1	TGCGCCAGCAGCCCGGAGGGGGCGGGGGAGACCCAGTACTTC	CASSPEGAGETQYF
NA	NA	TRBJ1-2	TRBV25-1	TGTGCCAGCAGTGGAAACAGCTATGGCTACACCTTC	CASSGNSYGYTF
TRBD1	NA	TRBJ1-2	TRBV10-3	TGTGCCATCAGTGAGTCGGGACAGACTATCTATGGCTACACCTTC	CAISESGQTIYGYTF
NA	NA	TRBJ1-2	TRBV12-3/TRBV12-4	TGTGCCAGCAGCCCGGAGGGGTATGGCTACACCTTC	CASSPEGYGYTF
TRBD1	once	TRBJ2-1	TRBV10-3	TGTGCCATCAGTGGACAGGGGGGCAATGAGCAGTTCTTC	CAISGQGGNEQFF
NA	few	TRBJ2-7	TRBV11-2	TGTGCCAGCAGCTCCTCACTAGTCCCTTCCGACGAGCAGTACTTC	CASSSSLVPSDEQYF
NA	once	TRBJ2-6	TRBV11-2	TGTGCCAGCAGCTTCCTAACTGGGGCCAACGTCCTGACTTTC	CASSFLTGANVLTF
TRBD2	NA	TRBJ2-3	TRBV5-4	TGTGCCAGCAGCCCTGGACTAGCGGACACAGATACGCAGTATTTT	CASSPGLADTDTQYF
NA	NA	TRBJ1-3	TRBV5-1	TGCGCCAGCAGCTTGGATCGGGGTTCAGGAAACACCATATATTTT	CASSLDRGSGNTIYF
TRBD1	NA	TRBJ1-1	TRBV5-1	TGCGCCAGCAGCTCTGAAACAGGGGTCGGCACTGAAGCTTTCTTT	CASSSETGVGTEAFF
NA	NA	TRBJ1-2	TRBV9	TGTGCCAGCAGCCAGACACAGGGTCTGCGCTACACCTTC	CASSQTQGLRYTF
TRBD1	few	TRBJ1-5	TRBV7-2	TGTGCCAGCAGCTTAGTGGCAGGGGGCGATCAGCCCCAGCATTTT	CASSLVAGGDQPQHF
NA	NA	TRBJ1-1	TRBV30	TGTGCCTGGAGTCTACCGCCAATGAACACTGAAGCTTTCTTT	CAWSLPPMNTEAFF
NA	NA	TRBJ2-1	TRBV27	TGTGCCAGCAGTGGCCCCATAGGTCTAACTAACAATGAGCAGTTCTTC	CASSGPIGLTNNEQFF
NA	NA	TRBJ2-1	TRBV30	TGTGCCTGGGACAGTTCCTACAATGAGCAGTTCTTC	CAWDSSYNEQFF
NA	NA	TRBJ1-2	TRBV5-1	TGCGCCAGCAGCTTGAACACCGAAAGATTCTATGGCTACACCTTC	CASSLNTERFYGYTF
NA	NA	TRBJ1-1	TRBV4-1	TGCGCCAGCAGCCAACCCAGCGGAAGGGCTTTCTTT	CASSQPSGRAFF
TRBD2	NA	TRBJ2-1	TRBV13	TGTGCCAGCGGCAACCTCGGGGGGGTAGTTGAGCAGTTCTTC	CASGNLGGVVEQFF
TRBD1	NA	TRBJ1-2	TRBV3-1/TRBV3-2	TGTGCCAGCACGACAGGGTATGGCTACACCTTC	CASTTGYGYTF
NA	NA	TRBJ1-1	TRBV6-2/TRBV6-3	TGTGCCAGCAGCAACCGGGGGTCGATTATTGAAGCTTTCTTT	CASSNRGSIIEAFF
NA	NA	TRBJ2-4	TRBV7-8	TGTGCCAGCTCCTCGGGCCACGTAGGACTCAACATTCAGTACTTC	CASSSGHVGLNIQYF
TRBD1	NA	TRBJ2-1	TRBV15	TGTGCCACCAGCAGAGCTGGGACAGGGAACAATGAGCAGTTCTTC	CATSRAGTGNNEQFF
TRBD2	NA	TRBJ2-7	TRBV7-3	TGTGCCAGCAGCTTAGCGGGGGGGCCTTCGACCTACGAGCAGTACTTC	CASSLAGGPSTYEQYF
TRBD1	NA	TRBJ1-6	TRBV6-5	TGTGCCAGCAGTTACAGACAGGGCAGCATTAATTCACCCCTCCACTTT	CASSYRQGSINSPLHF
TRBD1	NA	TRBJ2-1	TRBV4-1	TGCGCCAGCAGGTACCGACAGGGAGTGGATGAGCAGTTCTTC	CASRYRQGVDEQFF
TRBD1	few	TRBJ1-5	TRBV24-1	TGTGCCACCAGTGATGGGACAGGGACTAGCAATCAGCCCCAGCATTTT	CATSDGTGTSNQPQHF
NA	NA	TRBJ1-2	TRBV10-3	TGTGCCATCGGTCGGGAGGAAAACTTTGGCTACACCTTC	CAIGREENFGYTF
TRBD1	NA	TRBJ1-1	TRBV5-6	TGTGCCAGCAGCTGGGGGGACAGGGGCGTGACTGAAGCTTTCTTT	CASSWGDRGVTEAFF
TRBD2	NA	TRBJ2-7	TRBV24-1	TGTGCCACCAGTACCGGGGGGGGGAATGACTACGAGCAGTACTTC	CATSTGGGNDYEQYF